This is a list of T cell receptor beta chains from one sample in a study of CD8+CD57+ T cells in acquired aplastic anemia. TCRdb called the reads again in MiXCR, with one record for every CDR3 protein. The sample contains about 190,000 distinct CDR3 sequences, roughly half of which appear only once. The sequenced sample consisted of sorted CD4+, CD8+, or CD8+CD57+ T cells (not recorded which) from PBMCs. These receptors all come from a human donor in good health, serving as a control. Each CDR3 is given with its conserved first and last residue. A D gene is named only where the DNA matches it firmly. Clone size is shown for a subset of rows, as once, few, many or a class of expanded clone.

D gene	V gene	J gene	clone size	CDR3 length	CDR3 DNA	CDR3 protein
-	TRBV2	TRBJ1-5	few	13	TGTGCCAGCAAACGGACAGTCAATCAGCCCCAGCATTTT	CASKRTVNQPQHF
TRBD2	TRBV6-5	TRBJ2-7	-	16	TGTGCCAGCAGTTACCGGACTAGCGGGGGGTGGAGCGAGCAGTACTTC	CASSYRTSGGWSEQYF
TRBD2	TRBV7-9	TRBJ2-3	-	16	TGTGCCAGCAGCCATACTAGCGGGGATGCCACAGATACGCAGTATTTT	CASSHTSGDATDTQYF
-	TRBV4-1	TRBJ2-7	-	13	TGCGCCAGCAGCCAAGATTGGTACCACGAGCAGTACTTC	CASSQDWYHEQYF
TRBD1	TRBV5-6	TRBJ1-3	-	15	TGTGCCAGCAGCTTAACAGGGGGCTCTGGAAACACCATATATTTT	CASSLTGGSGNTIYF
-	TRBV9	TRBJ2-1	-	13	TGTGCCAGCAGCGAGAGGGGGGGGAATGAGCAGTTCTTC	CASSERGGNEQFF
-	TRBV29-1	TRBJ1-2	-	13	TGCAGCGTTGAAGTGTCGGGGGGCGGTAGCTACACCTTC	CSVEVSGGGSYTF
TRBD2	TRBV12-3/TRBV12-4	TRBJ2-7	-	14	TGTGCCAGCAGTGACCGGGGGGGGCCCTACGAGCAGTACTTC	CASSDRGGPYEQYF
-	TRBV7-2	TRBJ2-7	many	15	TGTGCCTCCAGTTGGGTAGGCCCCCTCTCCTACGAGCAGTACTTC	CASSWVGPLSYEQYF
-	TRBV7-3	TRBJ2-2	-	14	TGTGCCAGCAGCCCTGTTATCGGCACCGGGGAGCTGTTTTTT	CASSPVIGTGELFF
-	TRBV6-5	TRBJ2-1	many	15	TGTGCCAGCACCACCCAGGGGGACTTCGCGGGTGAGCAGTTCTTC	CASTTQGDFAGEQFF
TRBD1	TRBV24-1	TRBJ1-2	-	15	TGTGCCACCAGTGATCCCGCGGGACAGGGGCATGGCTACACCTTC	CATSDPAGQGHGYTF
TRBD2	TRBV5-4	TRBJ2-7	-	16	TGTGCCAGCAGCTCCGGGACTAGCGGGGGATCCTACGAGCAGTACTTC	CASSSGTSGGSYEQYF
-	TRBV7-2	TRBJ1-1	few	10	TGTGCCAGCACGTCCACTGAGGCTTTCTTT	CASTSTEAFF
-	TRBV28	TRBJ2-5	many	13	TGTGCCAGCCTCAGAATGACCGAAGAGACCCAGTACTTC	CASLRMTEETQYF
TRBD1	TRBV25-1	TRBJ1-6	many	13	TGTGCCAGCGGGGACAGGCTGAATTCACCCCTCCACTTT	CASGDRLNSPLHF
-	TRBV11-3	TRBJ1-6	-	13	TGTGCCAGCAGCTCAGCGGGGAAACCACCCCTCCACTTT	CASSSAGKPPLHF
-	TRBV7-7	TRBJ2-3	-	13	TGTGCTAGCAGCCGAGCTAGGACAGATACGCAGTATTTT	CASSRARTDTQYF
-	TRBV12-3/TRBV12-4	TRBJ1-6	few	14	TGTGCCAGCAGTTTAGCCCACGGGGGCCAACCACTCCACTTT	CASSLAHGGQPLHF
TRBD1	TRBV11-2	TRBJ1-6	many	15	TGTGCCAGCAGCCCCTACACAGGGGGCGGATCACCCCTCCACTTT	CASSPYTGGGSPLHF
-	TRBV10-2	TRBJ2-7	-	14	TGCGCCAGCAACGCCGGGGCAGGAACCTACGAGCAGTACTTC	CASNAGAGTYEQYF
TRBD2	TRBV5-1	TRBJ2-5	-	15	TGCGCCAGCAGCTTATCGCGGGGGGGCTGGGAGACCCAGTACTTC	CASSLSRGGWETQYF